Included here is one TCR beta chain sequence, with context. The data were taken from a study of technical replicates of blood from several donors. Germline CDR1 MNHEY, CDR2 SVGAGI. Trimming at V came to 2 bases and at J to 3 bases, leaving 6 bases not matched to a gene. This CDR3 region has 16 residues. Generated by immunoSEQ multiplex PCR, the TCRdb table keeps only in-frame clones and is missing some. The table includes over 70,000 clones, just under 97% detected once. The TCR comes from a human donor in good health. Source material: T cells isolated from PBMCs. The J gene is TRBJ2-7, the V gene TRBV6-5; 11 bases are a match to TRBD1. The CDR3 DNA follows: TGTGCCAGCAGTTACGTCGGGGACAGGGGGATCTACGAGCAGTACTTC. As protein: CASSYVGDRGIYEQYF.